A single sample gave rise to the 24 T cell receptor beta chains below, sequenced in a study of blood T cell repertoires in COVID-19. TCRdb's table, derived via immunoSEQ multiplex PCR, lists solely in-frame clones and lacks some. The sample contains 150,000 to 200,000 clones, roughly 82% of which appear only once. The sequencing sample was made of PBMCs or T cells enriched from blood (not recorded which). The receptors stem from a woman under 40 who had recovered from COVID-19.

Turning to this clone: Other DNA sequences within the sample encode an identical CDR3. The gene calls are TRBV27 and TRBJ1-1; D remains unclear. V dropped 3 bases and J dropped 1 base, with 6 bases sitting between them. In germline, CDR1 is MNHEY, CDR2 SMNVEV (reference sequence). The CDR3 is made up of 13 amino acids. The CDR3 here is CASSLRRNTEAFF. CDR3 nucleotides: TGTGCCAGCAGTTTGAGGAGGAACACTGAAGCTTTCTTT.

The chain carries TRBV7-3 and TRBJ2-2; 8 nucleotides match TRBD2. Germline lookup yields CDR1 SGHTA and CDR2 FQGTGA. Unmatched junction bases numbered 5, after V lost 7 bases and J lost 7 bases. The CDR3 has 13 residues. The CDR3 reads CASTSGSVGELFF. As DNA, the CDR3 is TGTGCCAGCACCAGCGGGAGTGTCGGGGAGCTGTTTTTT.

This chain uses TRBV5-1 with TRBJ1-4; 9 nucleotides match TRBD1. With V trimmed by 4 bases and J by 5 bases, 9 bases remained unmatched. This CDR3 region has 16 residues. CDR1 and CDR2 (germline): SGHRS, YFSETQ. The CDR3 coding sequence is TGCGCCAGCAGCCTCCTCACCGGGACAGGGAATGAAAAACTGTTTTTT. This sequence encodes CASSLLTGTGNEKLFF.

V is TRBV29-1 and J is TRBJ1-2; the D is unclear. The CDR3 contains 14 residues. V lost 0 bases, J lost 1 base, and 9 bases lay in between. CDR1 and CDR2 (germline): SQVTM, ANQGSEA. CDR3 in amino acids: CSVEDPVHNYGYTF. The CDR3 bases are TGCAGCGTTGAAGATCCGGTGCATAACTATGGCTACACCTTC.

The chain has TRBV2 and TRBJ2-3; a possible D gene is TRBD2 (6 bases). Trimming pared 4 bases from V and 6 bases from J, leaving 8 bases between. Germline loops: CDR1 SNHLY, CDR2 FYNNEI. This CDR3 contains 12 residues. CDR3 in amino acids: CASSVTSDTQYF. Here the CDR3 DNA reads TGTGCCAGCAGTGTTACTAGCGATACGCAGTATTTT.

This clone occurred once. J is TRBJ1-6 and V is TRBV11-1; D is uncertain. Trimming pared 6 bases from V and 11 bases from J, leaving 11 bases between. The CDR3 length is 12 residues. Germline assignment: CDR1 SGHAT and CDR2 FQDESV (reference sequence). CDR3 in amino acids: CASSHLPAPLHF. CDR3 DNA: TGTGCCAGCAGTCACCTCCCAGCACCCCTCCACTTT.

The chain employs TRBV13 and TRBJ2-6, with D unresolved. The CDR3 runs to 16 residues. Germline values: CDR1 PRHDT, CDR2 FYEKMQ (reference sequence). Between the trimmed V and J ends, which lost 2 bases and 0 bases, there was a span of 8 bases. In nucleotides, the CDR3 is TGTGCCAGCAGCTTATATGGGCGCTCTGGGGCCAACGTCCTGACTTTC. Protein: CASSLYGRSGANVLTF.

This chain joins TRBV5-6 and TRBJ1-2; 9 bases fit TRBD1. J gave up 7 bases and V 4 bases, and 11 bases lay outside the gene matches. Per the germline V gene, CDR1 is SGHDT and CDR2 is YYEEEE. There are 15 residues in the CDR3. The CDR3 protein is CASSRPGQGRFGYTF. Written as DNA, the CDR3 is TGTGCCAGCAGCCGGCCGGGACAGGGAAGGTTTGGCTACACCTTC.

J is TRBJ1-5 and V is TRBV18; 10 nucleotides align to TRBD1. CDR3 size: 15 residues. Trimming took 4 bases from V and 3 from J; bases not matched to a gene: 3. From germline, CDR1 is KGHSH and CDR2 LQKENI. CDR3 residues: CASSRDRGPNQPQHF. The CDR3 DNA is TGTGCCAGCTCACGGGACAGGGGTCCCAATCAGCCCCAGCATTTT. Looking up the rest from reference TRBV18 and TRBJ1-5 gives the full variable domain: NAGVMQNPRHLVRRRGQEARLRCSPMKGHSHVYWYRQLPEEGLKFMVYLQKENIIDESGMPKERFSAEFPKEGPSILRIQQVVRGDSAAYFCASSRDRGPNQPQHFGDGTRLSIL.

The V call is TRBV27, the J call TRBJ2-4; 14 bases are shared with TRBD2. The CDR3 sequence is 15 residues long. With 2 bases clipped from V and 7 bases from J, the junction kept 1 base outside the gene matches. CDR1 MNHEY and CDR2 SMNVEV come from the germline V gene (reference sequence). In DNA form, the CDR3 reads TGTGCCAGCAGTTTAGGGACTAGCGGGAGTAACATTCAGTACTTC. This codes for CASSLGTSGSNIQYF.

The V and J genes are TRBV2 and TRBJ2-7, with 12 bases lining up with TRBD2. With V trimmed by 8 bases and J by 2 bases, 4 bases remained unmatched. Germline loops: CDR1 SNHLY, CDR2 FYNNEI. There are 14 residues in the CDR3. In DNA, the CDR3 is TGTGCCAGCCAAGGACTAGCGGGACCCTACGAGCAGTACTTC. This gives the protein CASQGLAGPYEQYF.

This chain joins TRBV7-2 and TRBJ2-7; TRBD2 matches 15 bases. Germline V gene sequence: CDR1 SGHTA, CDR2 FQGNSA. The CDR3 runs 16 residues. Trimming took 3 bases from V and 4 from J; bases not matched to a gene: 4. The chain's CDR3 is CASSLGLAGGTYEQYF. For the CDR3, the DNA is TGTGCCAGCAGCTTGGGACTAGCGGGAGGTACATACGAGCAGTACTTC.

The chain carries TRBV5-4 and TRBJ2-7; 12 bases map to TRBD2. Germline-derived CDR1 and CDR2 are SGHNT and YYREEE (reference sequence). V was clipped by 4 bases and J by 0 bases; unmatched bases: 2. CDR3 length: 15 residues. CDR3 nucleotide sequence: TGTGCCAGCAGCGAGACTAGCGGGAGCTCCTACGAGCAGTACTTC. Encoded protein: CASSETSGSSYEQYF.

V gene TRBV7-2 combines with J gene TRBJ2-7; 7 bases map to TRBD2. J lost 4 bases, V lost 3 bases, and 6 bases had no gene match. CDR1 and CDR2 (germline): SGHTA, FQGNSA. The CDR3 runs to 14 residues. The CDR3 protein is CASSFGLGPYEQYF. CDR3 DNA: TGTGCCAGCAGCTTCGGACTAGGACCGTACGAGCAGTACTTC. The full variable domain, in which reference TRBV7-2 and TRBJ2-7 provide the parts outside the CDR3, is GAGVSQSPSNKVTEKGKDVELRCDPISGHTALYWYRQSLGQGLEFLIYFQGNSAPDKSGLPSDRFSAERTGGSVSTLTIQRTQQEDSAVYLCASSFGLGPYEQYFGPGTRLTVT.

This clone was detected once. This rearrangement joins TRBV28 to TRBJ1-1; 8 bases match TRBD1. The germline V gene encodes CDR1 MDHEN and CDR2 SYDVKM. This CDR3 is 20 amino acids long. V shed 3 bases, J shed 4 bases, and the junction held 22 bases outside the gene matches. As DNA, the CDR3 is TGTGCCAGCAGTTTCCCCCTCAGACAGGGGTGGGTACGGATAGGCACTGAAGCTTTCTTT. Translation gives CASSFPLRQGWVRIGTEAFF.

The chain is built from TRBV29-1 and TRBJ2-7; tentative D call: TRBD1 (6 bases). Germline-derived CDR1 and CDR2 are SQVTM and ANQGSEA. The CDR3 is 15 residues long. With 1 base removed from V and 3 bases from J, the gap between germline ends came to 16 bases. CDR3 loop: CSVEGWDKGIYEQYF. CDR3 nucleotides: TGCAGCGTTGAAGGGTGGGACAAGGGGATCTACGAGCAGTACTTC.

This clone was detected only a few times. The chain joins TRBV4-2 to TRBJ2-2; D call uncertain. Between the trimmed V and J ends, which lost 0 bases and 7 bases, there was a span of 12 bases. The germline V gene encodes CDR1 LGHNA and CDR2 YNFKEQ. The CDR3 is 15 residues long. The chain's CDR3 is CASSQEGATLGELFF. CDR3 DNA: TGTGCCAGCAGCCAAGAAGGAGCTACACTCGGGGAGCTGTTTTTT.

The rearrangement links TRBV9 to TRBJ2-1, with D maybe TRBD2 (6 bases). CDR1 is SGDLS, CDR2 YYNGEE, per germline. The CDR3 loop spans 15 amino acids. The V gene lost 4 bases and the J gene lost 0 bases, with 11 bases spanning the gap. The chain's CDR3 is CASSPRLGSYNEQFF. The CDR3 region has the DNA TGTGCCAGCAGCCCCAGACTAGGCTCCTACAATGAGCAGTTCTTC.

This chain uses TRBV7-8 with TRBJ2-7; 7 positions agree with TRBD2. There are 15 residues in the CDR3. Germline lookup yields CDR1 SGHVS and CDR2 FQNEAQ. Losses at the gene ends were 1 base for V and 3 bases for J; bases not matched to a gene: 6. The chain's CDR3 is CASSLDGLVHYEQYF. CDR3 DNA: TGTGCCAGCAGCTTAGATGGACTAGTCCACTACGAGCAGTACTTC.

The chain combines TRBV6-5 with TRBJ1-1; TRBD1 aligns across 7 bases. The CDR3 extends over 14 amino acids. Unmatched junction bases numbered 7, after V lost 4 bases and J lost 5 bases. CDR1 is MNHEY, CDR2 SVGAGI, per germline. CDR3 protein: CASSLTGSKTEAFF. CDR3 nucleotides: TGTGCCAGCAGTTTGACAGGGTCGAAAACTGAAGCTTTCTTT.

The genes are TRBV6-5 and TRBJ1-5; 9 bases are a match to TRBD1. Germline lookup yields CDR1 MNHEY and CDR2 SVGAGI. Unmatched junction bases numbered 3, after V lost 2 bases and J lost 1 base. The CDR3 contains 16 residues. DNA for the CDR3: TGTGCCAGCAGTTACCAGGACAGGGGAAGCAATCAGCCCCAGCATTTT. Translating it yields CASSYQDRGSNQPQHF.

Details on this clone: The junction departs from the called germline gene at one end, perhaps through a read error. V is TRBV7-8 and J is TRBJ2-7, with 10 bases lining up with TRBD2. The CDR3 length is 14 residues. The V gene's germline CDR1 is SGHVS and CDR2 FQNEAQ. This chain's CDR3 is CASSLAGVSYEQYF. CDR3 coding DNA: TGTGCCAGCAGCCTAGCGGGAGTATCTTACGAGCAGTACTTC.

The genes are TRBV11-3 and TRBJ2-2; 9 bases agree with TRBD2. Germline loops: CDR1 SGHNT, CDR2 YENEEA. The CDR3 is 20 amino acids. Trimming took 1 base from V and 2 from J; bases not matched to a gene: 14. CDR3 amino acids: CASSLGGYGQLAGNTGELFF. CDR3 bases: TGTGCCAGCAGCTTAGGGGGCTACGGGCAACTAGCGGGTAACACCGGGGAGCTGTTTTTT.

The rearrangement uses TRBV5-6 and TRBJ2-7, with D tentatively TRBD1 (6 bases). With 0 bases removed from V and 4 bases from J, the gap between germline ends came to 11 bases. The V gene's germline CDR1 is SGHDT and CDR2 YYEEEE. The CDR3 has 14 amino acids. DNA for the CDR3: TGTGCCAGCAGCTTGGAAGGGACACTTTACGAGCAGTACTTC. Amino acids: CASSLEGTLYEQYF.